The 18 T cell receptor beta chains reported below all come from one sample, sequenced in a study of technical replicates of blood from several donors. Method: immunoSEQ multiplex PCR; TCRdb's copy keeps in-frame clones and lacks some. The data contain approximately 87,000 clones, 95% of them singletons. Specimen: T cells isolated from PBMCs. The receptors stem from a human donor in good health.

Regarding this clone: The junction does not match germline at one end; this may be a read error. The chain employs TRBV18 and TRBJ2-3; maybe TRBD2 (5 bases). The CDR3 loop spans 14 amino acids. CDR1 is KGHSH and CDR2 is LQKENI in the germline V gene. Here the CDR3 DNA reads TGTGCCAGCTCACCGCGGGTCAGCACGGATACGCAGTATTTT. This encodes CASSPRVSTDTQYF.

V and J are TRBV6-6 and TRBJ2-4, with D possibly TRBD2 on 5 matching bases. The germline V gene encodes CDR1 MNHNY and CDR2 SVGAGI (reference sequence). The CDR3 extends over 15 amino acids. Trimming removed 6 bases at V and 3 bases at J, with 15 bases between. The CDR3 loop reads CASSTRTVVKNIQYF. CDR3 nucleotides: TGTGCCAGCAGCACCCGGACTGTAGTCAAAAACATTCAGTACTTC.

The chain joins TRBV20-1 to TRBJ1-1, with a possible D match to TRBD1 (5 bases). The CDR3 is 11 residues long. Germline loops: CDR1 DFQATT, CDR2 SNEGSKA (reference sequence). The germline V and J ends were trimmed by 1 base and 6 bases, with 6 bases remaining between them. The CDR3 protein is CSARGGAEAFF. The CDR3 bases are TGCAGTGCTAGAGGGGGGGCTGAAGCTTTCTTT.

In nucleotides, the CDR3 is TGTGCCAGCAGCTTGGGCCAAGGGGGGACCCAGTACTTC. Translation gives CASSLGQGGTQYF. The chain combines TRBV5-4 with TRBJ2-5; perhaps TRBD1 as D (6 bases). Between the trimmed V and J ends, which lost 0 bases and 7 bases, there was a span of 10 bases. The CDR3 length is 13 residues. CDR1 is SGHNT, CDR2 YYREEE, per germline (reference sequence).

This sequence joins TRBV11-2 and TRBJ1-2; D may be TRBD1 (6 bases). Germline-derived CDR1 and CDR2 are SGHAT and FQNNGV. V lost 0 bases and J lost 6, with 14 bases in between. There are 15 residues in the CDR3. The CDR3 bases are TGTGCCAGCAGCTTAGAATGGGGGCAGCTAGATGGCTACACCTTC. This sequence encodes CASSLEWGQLDGYTF.

The chain uses TRBV2 and TRBJ1-1, with a possible D match to TRBD1 (5 bases). Between the trimmed V and J ends, which lost 4 bases and 3 bases, there was a span of 12 bases. Germline V lookup: CDR1 SNHLY, CDR2 FYNNEI. The CDR3 consists of 14 residues. The CDR3 DNA reads as TGTGCCAGCAGTGGGCCGGGGGGTGACACTGAAGCTTTCTTT. Translated, it gives CASSGPGGDTEAFF.

This clone was seen only once. The chain is built from TRBV6-1 and TRBJ2-1; D may be TRBD2 (6 bases). The V end was cut by 6 bases, the J end by 8 bases, with 20 bases between. In germline, CDR1 is MNHNS, CDR2 SASEGT. The CDR3 runs to 15 residues. CDR3 loop: CASSPGLSHVYEQFF. The CDR3 DNA follows: TGTGCCAGCAGCCCGGGACTCTCCCACGTCTATGAGCAGTTCTTC.

The chain couples TRBV7-2 to TRBJ2-1; TRBD1 matches at 9 bases. Germline V gene lookup returns CDR1 SGHTA and CDR2 FQGNSA. The CDR3 loop spans 14 amino acids. The trim removed 6 bases at V and 4 bases at J, leaving 4 bases unmatched. In DNA, the CDR3 is TGTGCCAGCAGGTTTGGGACAGGGTACAATGAGCAGTTCTTC. This codes for CASRFGTGYNEQFF.

The genes are TRBV25-1 and TRBJ2-2, with no clear D. CDR1 and CDR2 (germline): MGHDK, SYGVNS. Trimming left V 7 bases short and J 6 bases short, with 9 bases between. CDR3 length: 12 amino acids. CDR3 bases: TGTGCCAGCAACGCCTGGCCCGGGGAGCTGTTTTTT. This gives the protein CASNAWPGELFF.

The rearrangement links TRBV27 to TRBJ2-7, with 7 bases aligning to TRBD2. V dropped 5 bases and J dropped 0; count of bases not matched to a gene: 7. The germline CDR1 and CDR2 sequences are MNHEY and SMNVEV (reference sequence). The CDR3 totals 15 residues. CDR3 DNA: TGTGCCAGCAGTATTCTGGGGGGGGGCTCCTACGAGCAGTACTTC. Its translation is CASSILGGGSYEQYF.

The chain joins TRBV19 to TRBJ2-2; D remains unclear. V lost 5 bases to trimming and J lost 5 bases, with 9 bases between them. The CDR3 covers 13 residues. Germline values: CDR1 LNHDA, CDR2 SQIVND (reference sequence). CDR3 DNA sequence: TGTGCCAGTAGTCCCCAGTTAACCGGGGAGCTGTTTTTT. Translated: CASSPQLTGELFF.

The CDR3 DNA reads as TGTGCCAGCAGCATTCACGGCCGGGAGCCCCAGCATTTT. Its protein product is CASSIHGREPQHF. The rearrangement uses TRBV7-9 and TRBJ1-5; D unresolved. This CDR3 contains 13 residues. Trimming took 5 bases from V and 8 from J, leaving 13 bases between them. Germline values: CDR1 SEHNR, CDR2 FQNEAQ (reference sequence).

V gene TRBV30 combines with J gene TRBJ2-7; 8 positions match TRBD1. The CDR3 totals 13 residues. The ends lost 2 bases at V and 7 bases at J; junction bases unmatched: 7. Germline V gene data show CDR1 as GTSNPN and CDR2 as SVGIG (reference sequence). CDR3 sequence (DNA): TGTGCCTGGAGTAGACAGGGGAATGGTGAGCAGTACTTC. Amino acid sequence: CAWSRQGNGEQYF. The full variable domain, its missing parts supplied by reference TRBV30 and TRBJ2-7, is SQTIHQWPATLVQPVGSPLSLECTVEGTSNPNLYWYRQAAGRGLQLLFYSVGIGQISSEVPQNLSASRPQDRQFILSSKKLLLSDSGFYLCAWSRQGNGEQYFGPGTRLTVT.

This chain connects TRBV6-5 to TRBJ1-4, with unresolved D. This CDR3 has 14 amino acids. V lost 2 bases and J lost 2, with 6 bases in between. Per the germline V gene, CDR1 is MNHEY and CDR2 is SVGAGI. The DNA for the CDR3 is TGTGCCAGCAGTTACCGTCAGACTAATGAAAAACTGTTTTTT. It translates to CASSYRQTNEKLFF.

This chain links TRBV7-2 with TRBJ1-2; D not resolved. The CDR3 runs to 15 residues. V was clipped by 5 bases and J by 4 bases, with 17 bases between them. Germline V gene data show CDR1 as SGHTA and CDR2 as FQGNSA. CDR3 region: CASSDNGVGGYGYTF. CDR3 bases: TGTGCCAGCAGCGATAACGGAGTGGGTGGCTATGGCTACACCTTC.

V gene TRBV28 combines with J gene TRBJ2-1; 9 nucleotides line up with TRBD1. The J segment lost 6 bases and the V segment lost 8 bases, leaving 2 bases of the junction unmatched. This CDR3 comprises 12 residues. Germline V gene data show CDR1 as MDHEN and CDR2 as SYDVKM. The CDR3 DNA is TGTGCCAGCGGACAGGGGCGCAATGAGCAGTTCTTC. Translating gives CASGQGRNEQFF.

The V and J genes are TRBV6-6 and TRBJ2-1; TRBD2 agrees at 9 bases. The CDR3 sequence is 15 residues long. Germline V CDR1 and CDR2: MNHNY, SVGAGI (reference sequence). After removal of 6 bases from V and 0 bases from J, the junction contained 3 bases not matched to a gene. The CDR3 here is CASRPTSGSYNEQFF. As DNA, the CDR3 is TGTGCCAGCAGGCCGACTAGCGGCTCCTACAATGAGCAGTTCTTC.

V is TRBV30 and J is TRBJ2-1; D unresolved. Germline V lookup: CDR1 GTSNPN, CDR2 SVGIG (reference sequence). V lost 0 bases and J 8 bases, leaving 5 bases between the germline ends. The CDR3 is 11 residues long. CDR3 in amino acids: CAWSVSDEQFF. The CDR3 DNA reads TGTGCCTGGAGTGTATCAGATGAGCAGTTCTTC.